Listed below are T cell receptor beta chains from one sample, sequenced in a study of HIV-infected patients and healthy controls. Each CDR3 protein is one row after TCRdb ran MiXCR on the 5' RACE reads. Found here are 10,000 or so distinct CDR3 sequences, roughly 8% of them singletons; the top ten hold around 3.2%. Sequencing used blood. The source is an adult in good health. CDR3s include the opening cysteine and the closing phenylalanine or tryptophan. D genes are given only for firm matches. The size entry is marked missing in some rows and otherwise reads once, few, many or a size class.

j_gene: TRBJ1-1
d_gene: .
abundance: many
v_gene: TRBV30
CDR3aa: CARTPAKLNTEAFF
CDR3nt: TGTGCCCGGACCCCAGCCAAATTGAACACTGAAGCTTTCTTT

j_gene: TRBJ1-5
d_gene: TRBD1
abundance: medium-sized
v_gene: TRBV7-2
CDR3aa: CASSTTPGQGNQPQHF
CDR3nt: TGTGCCAGCAGCACTACTCCGGGACAGGGAAATCAGCCCCAGCATTTT

j_gene: TRBJ1-1
d_gene: .
abundance: medium-sized
v_gene: TRBV12-3/TRBV12-4
CDR3aa: CASSLLGTVNTEAFF
CDR3nt: TGTGCCAGCAGTTTACTGGGGACGGTGAACACTGAAGCTTTCTTT

j_gene: TRBJ1-2
d_gene: .
abundance: few
v_gene: TRBV3-1
CDR3aa: CASSQDSGVRGYTF
CDR3nt: TGTGCCAGCAGCCAAGATTCGGGCGTGCGTGGCTACACCTTC

j_gene: TRBJ1-2
d_gene: TRBD1
abundance: medium-sized
v_gene: TRBV12-3/TRBV12-4
CDR3aa: CASSSDRVDYGYTF
CDR3nt: TGTGCCAGCAGTTCGGACAGGGTGGACTATGGCTACACCTTC

j_gene: TRBJ1-4
d_gene: .
abundance: medium-sized
v_gene: TRBV7-6
CDR3aa: CASSLARQQQKLFF
CDR3nt: TGTGCCAGCAGCTTAGCGCGCCAGCAGCAAAAACTGTTTTTT

j_gene: TRBJ2-5
d_gene: .
abundance: .
v_gene: TRBV23-1
CDR3aa: CASSQSPGGAPLETQYF
CDR3nt: TGCGCCAGCAGTCAGAGCCCGGGGGGCGCCCCCTTAGAGACCCAGTACTTC

j_gene: TRBJ2-3
d_gene: .
abundance: many
v_gene: TRBV3-1
CDR3aa: CASSQGPTGDTQYF
CDR3nt: TGTGCCAGCAGCCAGGGACCCACCGGAGATACGCAGTATTTT

j_gene: TRBJ1-1
d_gene: .
abundance: .
v_gene: TRBV7-9
CDR3aa: CASSLLGPRVKTSNTEAFF
CDR3nt: TGTGCCAGCAGCTTATTGGGCCCCAGGGTGAAAACCAGCAACACTGAAGCTTTCTTT

j_gene: TRBJ1-1
d_gene: .
abundance: .
v_gene: TRBV5-1
CDR3aa: CASRVRANTEAFF
CDR3nt: TGCGCCAGCAGGGTACGGGCCAACACTGAAGCTTTCTTT

j_gene: TRBJ1-3
d_gene: .
abundance: medium-sized
v_gene: TRBV9
CDR3aa: CASSVSGVNTIYF
CDR3nt: TGTGCCAGCAGCGTATCAGGGGTCAACACCATATATTTT

j_gene: TRBJ2-1
d_gene: TRBD2
abundance: .
v_gene: TRBV5-4
CDR3aa: CASRWGTSGALSYNEQFF
CDR3nt: TGTGCCAGCAGGTGGGGGACTAGCGGGGCTCTTTCCTACAATGAGCAGTTCTTC

j_gene: TRBJ1-2
d_gene: .
abundance: medium-sized
v_gene: TRBV27
CDR3aa: CASSLFSRSNYGYTF
CDR3nt: TGTGCCAGCAGTTTATTCTCCCGGTCGAACTATGGCTACACCTTC

j_gene: TRBJ2-1
d_gene: .
abundance: many
v_gene: TRBV3-1
CDR3aa: CASSQGPTSYNEQFF
CDR3nt: TGTGCCAGCAGCCAAGGTCCCACCTCCTACAATGAGCAGTTCTTC

j_gene: TRBJ1-1
d_gene: .
abundance: medium-sized
v_gene: TRBV12-3/TRBV12-4
CDR3aa: CASSPSGGRRENTEAFF
CDR3nt: TGTGCCAGCAGCCCCTCCGGGGGGAGACGCGAGAACACTGAAGCTTTCTTT

j_gene: TRBJ1-1
d_gene: .
abundance: many
v_gene: TRBV29-1
CDR3aa: CSVEDGGSVNTEAFF
CDR3nt: TGCAGCGTTGAAGACGGGGGCTCTGTGAACACTGAAGCTTTCTTT